The 2 T cell receptor beta chains reported below all come from one sample, sequenced in a study of shared clonotypes between healthy human individuals. This table comes from immunoSEQ multiplex PCR, and its TCRdb copy is limited to in-frame clones, with some not included. The profile shows 600,000 to 800,000 clones, roughly two thirds of them singletons. The specimen was memory CD4+ T cells sorted from blood. Subset denoted: CD45RA-negative fraction. The receptors come from a woman younger than 45 in good health.

This chain uses TRBV5-6 with TRBJ2-5; 10 positions match TRBD1. This CDR3 has 13 amino acids. From germline, CDR1 is SGHDT and CDR2 YYEEEE. V shed 4 bases, J shed 4 bases, and the junction held 1 base outside the gene matches. The CDR3 loop reads CASSRDRGETQYF. As DNA, the CDR3 is TGTGCCAGCAGCCGGGACAGGGGAGAGACCCAGTACTTC.

V is TRBV7-2 and J is TRBJ2-7; D is ambiguous. V was pared by 3 bases and J by 7 bases, with 7 bases between. Germline CDR1 SGHTA, CDR2 FQGNSA. This CDR3 comprises 11 residues. The CDR3 region is CASSLLREQYF. The CDR3, as DNA: TGTGCCAGCAGCTTGTTGCGGGAGCAGTACTTC.